This TCR beta chain was sequenced for a study of Tregs in tolerant kidney transplant recipients. Overall study results and limits: Biological reproducibility was not directly addressed, but technical replication error appeared minimal. Validation in larger populations is needed because few patients were studied.

Trimming took 6 bases from V and 5 from J, leaving 16 bases between them. The length of the CDR3 is 14 residues. Germline lookup yields CDR1 LNHDA and CDR2 SQIVND (reference sequence). Details on this clone: What it binds is not known.

Some clones are missing from TCRdb's copy, which holds only in-frame ones; the method was immunoSEQ multiplex PCR. The data contain under 100,000 clones, approximately 90% of them singletons. The specimen sequenced was CD8+ T cells from blood. The chain carries TRBV19 and TRBJ1-2, with D hard to call. This TCR was sampled from a human donor in good health. The CDR3, as DNA: TGTGCCAGTAGGCCCGACCCGACTTGGTATGGCTACACCTTC. It translates to CASRPDPTWYGYTF.